Listed here is a single T cell receptor beta chain. The data are from a study of control samples from healthy donors and cancer patients. Per the germline V gene, CDR1 is MGHDK and CDR2 is SYGVNS. This CDR3 is 16 amino acids long. V trimming: 8 bases; J trimming: 3 bases; junction bases outside the gene matches: 11. Here immunoSEQ multiplex PCR was the method, and the copy in TCRdb shows in-frame clones only, minus some. The sample holds more than 85,000 clones, 92% seen once. The gene calls are TRBV25-1 and TRBJ2-1; TRBD1 matches 9 bases. This TCR came from a woman under 30 in good health. The sample was blood. The CDR3 nucleotides read TGTGCCAGCGGATTTTCCGGGACAGGGAGCTACAATGAGCAGTTCTTC. Translation: CASGFSGTGSYNEQFF. Variable domain in full (rest from reference TRBV25-1 and TRBJ2-1): EADIYQTPRYLVIGTGKKITLECSQTMGHDKMYWYQQDPGMELHLIHYSYGVNSTEKGDLSSESTVSRIRTEHFPLTLESARPSHTSQYLCASGFSGTGSYNEQFFGPGTRLTVL.